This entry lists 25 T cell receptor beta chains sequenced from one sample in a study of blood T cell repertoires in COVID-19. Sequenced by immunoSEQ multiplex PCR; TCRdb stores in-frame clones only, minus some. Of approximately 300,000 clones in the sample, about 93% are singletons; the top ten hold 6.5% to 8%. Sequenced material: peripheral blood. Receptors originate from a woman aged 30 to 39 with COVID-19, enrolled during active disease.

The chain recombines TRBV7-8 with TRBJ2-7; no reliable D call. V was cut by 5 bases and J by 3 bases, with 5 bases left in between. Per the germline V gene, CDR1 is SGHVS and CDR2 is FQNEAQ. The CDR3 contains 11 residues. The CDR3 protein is CASSPSYEQYF. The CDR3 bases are TGTGCCAGCAGCCCCAGCTACGAGCAGTACTTC.

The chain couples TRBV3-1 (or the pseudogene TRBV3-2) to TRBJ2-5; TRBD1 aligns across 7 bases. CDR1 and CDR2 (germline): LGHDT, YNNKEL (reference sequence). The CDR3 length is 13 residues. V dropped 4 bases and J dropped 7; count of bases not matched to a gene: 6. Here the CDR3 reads CASSPTGSWTQYF. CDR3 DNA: TGTGCCAGCAGCCCGACAGGGTCGTGGACCCAGTACTTC.

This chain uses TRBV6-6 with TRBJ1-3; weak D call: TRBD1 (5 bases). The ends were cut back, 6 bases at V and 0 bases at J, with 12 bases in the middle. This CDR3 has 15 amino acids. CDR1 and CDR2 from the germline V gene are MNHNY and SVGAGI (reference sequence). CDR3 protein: CASSQGFNSGNTIYF. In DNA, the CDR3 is TGTGCCAGCAGCCAGGGCTTTAACTCTGGAAACACCATATATTTT.

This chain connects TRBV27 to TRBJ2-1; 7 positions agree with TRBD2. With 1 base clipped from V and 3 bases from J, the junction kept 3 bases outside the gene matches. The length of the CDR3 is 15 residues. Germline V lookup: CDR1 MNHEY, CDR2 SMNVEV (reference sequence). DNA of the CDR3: TGTGCCAGCAGTTTATGGGGGGGAAACTACAATGAGCAGTTCTTC. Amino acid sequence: CASSLWGGNYNEQFF.

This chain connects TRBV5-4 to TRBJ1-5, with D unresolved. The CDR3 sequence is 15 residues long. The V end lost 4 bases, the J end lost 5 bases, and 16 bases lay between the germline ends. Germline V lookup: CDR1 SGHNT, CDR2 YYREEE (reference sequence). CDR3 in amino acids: CASSPGREWDQPQHF. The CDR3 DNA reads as TGTGCCAGCAGCCCGGGGAGGGAGTGGGATCAGCCCCAGCATTTT.

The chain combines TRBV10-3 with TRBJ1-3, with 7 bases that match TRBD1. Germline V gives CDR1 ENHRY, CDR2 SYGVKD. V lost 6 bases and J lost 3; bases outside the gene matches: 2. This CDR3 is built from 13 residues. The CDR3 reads CAIRQGNGNTIYF. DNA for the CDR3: TGTGCCATCAGACAGGGGAATGGAAACACCATATATTTT.

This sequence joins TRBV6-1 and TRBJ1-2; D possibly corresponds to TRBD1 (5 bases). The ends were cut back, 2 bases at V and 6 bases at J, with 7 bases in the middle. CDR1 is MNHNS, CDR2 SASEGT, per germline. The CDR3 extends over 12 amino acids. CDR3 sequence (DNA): TGTGCCAGCAGTGAACGGGGGGATGGCTACACCTTC. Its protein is CASSERGDGYTF.

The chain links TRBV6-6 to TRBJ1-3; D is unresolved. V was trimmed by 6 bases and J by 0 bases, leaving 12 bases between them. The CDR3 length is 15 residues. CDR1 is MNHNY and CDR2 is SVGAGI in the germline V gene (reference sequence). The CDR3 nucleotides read TGTGCCAGCAGGAACCCCGTGAGCTCTGGAAACACCATATATTTT. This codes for CASRNPVSSGNTIYF.

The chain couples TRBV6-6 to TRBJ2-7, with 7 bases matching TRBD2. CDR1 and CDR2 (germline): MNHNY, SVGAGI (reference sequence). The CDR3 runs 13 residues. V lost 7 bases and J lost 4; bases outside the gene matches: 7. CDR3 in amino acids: CASTWGGGYEQYF. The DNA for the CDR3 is TGTGCCAGCACATGGGGGGGTGGGTACGAGCAGTACTTC.

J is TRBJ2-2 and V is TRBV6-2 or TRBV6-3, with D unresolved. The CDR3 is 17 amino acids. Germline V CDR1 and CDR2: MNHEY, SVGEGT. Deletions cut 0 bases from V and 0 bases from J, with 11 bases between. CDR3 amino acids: CASSYSTRRSNTGELFF. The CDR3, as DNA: TGTGCCAGCAGTTACTCGACGAGGCGGTCGAACACCGGGGAGCTGTTTTTT.

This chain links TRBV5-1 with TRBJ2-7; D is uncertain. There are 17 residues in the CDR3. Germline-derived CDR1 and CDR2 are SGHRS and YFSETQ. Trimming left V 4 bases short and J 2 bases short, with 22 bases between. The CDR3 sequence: CASSPKLQTPSPYEQYF. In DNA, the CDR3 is TGCGCCAGCAGCCCTAAGTTACAGACCCCTTCGCCCTACGAGCAGTACTTC. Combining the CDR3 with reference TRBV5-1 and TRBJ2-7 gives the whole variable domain KAGVTQTPRYLIKTRGQQVTLSCSPISGHRSVSWYQQTPGQGLQFLFEYFSETQRNKGNFPGRFSGRQFSNSRSEMNVSTLELGDSALYLCASSPKLQTPSPYEQYFGPGTRLTVT.

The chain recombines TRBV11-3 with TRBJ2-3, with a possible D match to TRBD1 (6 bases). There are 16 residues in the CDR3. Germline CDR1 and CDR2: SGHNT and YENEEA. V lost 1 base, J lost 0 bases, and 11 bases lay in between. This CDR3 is CASSLVAGASTDTQYF. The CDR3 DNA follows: TGTGCCAGCAGCTTAGTCGCAGGGGCGAGCACAGATACGCAGTATTTT.

The CDR3 loop reads CSVEDPRGAFF. The DNA for the CDR3 is TGCAGCGTTGAAGATCCCAGGGGAGCTTTCTTT. The V and J genes are TRBV29-1 and TRBJ1-1; a possible D gene is TRBD1 (6 bases). Trimming took 0 bases from V and 10 from J, leaving 9 bases between them. The V gene's germline CDR1 is SQVTM and CDR2 ANQGSEA. The CDR3 consists of 11 residues.

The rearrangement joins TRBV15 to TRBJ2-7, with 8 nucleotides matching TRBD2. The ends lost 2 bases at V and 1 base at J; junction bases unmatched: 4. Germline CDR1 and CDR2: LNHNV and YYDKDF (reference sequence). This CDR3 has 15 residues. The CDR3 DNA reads TGTGCCACCAGCAGACCGGGACTAGTTTCCTACGAGCAGTACTTC. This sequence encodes CATSRPGLVSYEQYF.

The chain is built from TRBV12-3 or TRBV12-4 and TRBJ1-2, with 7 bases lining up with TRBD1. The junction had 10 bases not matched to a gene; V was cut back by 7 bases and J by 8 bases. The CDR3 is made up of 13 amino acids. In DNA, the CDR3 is TGTGCCAGCACCCAGAGGGGGCTAGGGGGCTACACCTTC. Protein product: CASTQRGLGGYTF.

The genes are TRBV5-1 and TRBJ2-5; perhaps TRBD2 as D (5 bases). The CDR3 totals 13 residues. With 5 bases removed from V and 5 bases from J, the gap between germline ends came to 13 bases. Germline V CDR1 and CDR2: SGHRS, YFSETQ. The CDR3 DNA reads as TGCGCCAGCAGTCCGGGGTTAGGGGAGACCCAGTACTTC. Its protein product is CASSPGLGETQYF.

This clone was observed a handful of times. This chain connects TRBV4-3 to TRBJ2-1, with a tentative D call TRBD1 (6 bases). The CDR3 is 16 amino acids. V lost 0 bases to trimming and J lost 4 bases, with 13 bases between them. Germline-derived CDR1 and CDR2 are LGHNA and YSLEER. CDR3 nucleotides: TGCGCCAGCAGCCAAGATCGCCAGGGGCCGTACAATGAGCAGTTCTTC. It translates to CASSQDRQGPYNEQFF.

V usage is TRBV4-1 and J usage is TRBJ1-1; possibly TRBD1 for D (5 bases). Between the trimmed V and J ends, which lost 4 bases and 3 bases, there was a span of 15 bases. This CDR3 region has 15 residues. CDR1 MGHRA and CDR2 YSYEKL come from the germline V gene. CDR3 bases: TGCGCCAGCAGCCCAATTACAGGCTCGGACACTGAAGCTTTCTTT. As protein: CASSPITGSDTEAFF.

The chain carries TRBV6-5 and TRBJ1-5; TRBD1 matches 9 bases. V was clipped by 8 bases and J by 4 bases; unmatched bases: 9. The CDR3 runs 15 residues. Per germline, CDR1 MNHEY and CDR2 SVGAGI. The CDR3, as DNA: TGTGCCAGCTCATCGGGGACAGGGAAGAATCAGCCCCAGCATTTT. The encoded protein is CASSSGTGKNQPQHF.

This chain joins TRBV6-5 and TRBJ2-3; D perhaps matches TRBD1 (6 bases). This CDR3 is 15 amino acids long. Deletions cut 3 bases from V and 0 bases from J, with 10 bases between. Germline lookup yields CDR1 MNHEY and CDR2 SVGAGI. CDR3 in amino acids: CASSYIRGSTDTQYF. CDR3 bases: TGTGCCAGCAGTTATATCAGGGGTAGCACAGATACGCAGTATTTT.

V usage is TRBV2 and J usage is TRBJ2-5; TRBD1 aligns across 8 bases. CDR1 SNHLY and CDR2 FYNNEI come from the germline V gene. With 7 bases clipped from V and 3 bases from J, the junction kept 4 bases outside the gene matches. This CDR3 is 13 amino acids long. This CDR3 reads CASTKDREETQYF. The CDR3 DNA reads TGTGCCAGCACTAAGGACAGGGAAGAGACCCAGTACTTC.

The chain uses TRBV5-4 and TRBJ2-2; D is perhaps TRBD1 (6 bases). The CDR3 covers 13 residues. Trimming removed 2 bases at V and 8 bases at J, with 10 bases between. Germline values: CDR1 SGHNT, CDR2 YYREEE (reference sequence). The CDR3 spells CASSLTQGGELFF. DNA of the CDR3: TGTGCCAGCAGCTTAACACAGGGAGGGGAGCTGTTTTTT. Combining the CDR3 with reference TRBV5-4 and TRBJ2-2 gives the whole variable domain ETGVTQSPTHLIKTRGQQVTLRCSSQSGHNTVSWYQQALGQGPQFIFQYYREEENGRGNFPPRFSGLQFPNYSSELNVNALELDDSALYLCASSLTQGGELFFGEGSRLTVL.

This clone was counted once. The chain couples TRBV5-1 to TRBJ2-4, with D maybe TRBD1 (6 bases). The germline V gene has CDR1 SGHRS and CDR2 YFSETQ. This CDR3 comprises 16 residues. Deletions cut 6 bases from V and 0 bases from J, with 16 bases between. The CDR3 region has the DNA TGCGCCAGCACCCTTGGGGACACCTTAGCCAAAAACATTCAGTACTTC. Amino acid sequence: CASTLGDTLAKNIQYF.

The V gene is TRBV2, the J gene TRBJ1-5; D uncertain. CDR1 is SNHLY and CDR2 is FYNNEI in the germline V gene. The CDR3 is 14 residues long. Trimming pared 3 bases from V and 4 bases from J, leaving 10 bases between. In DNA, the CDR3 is TGTGCCAGCAGTGAGGGGAGGTCTAATCAGCCCCAGCATTTT. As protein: CASSEGRSNQPQHF.

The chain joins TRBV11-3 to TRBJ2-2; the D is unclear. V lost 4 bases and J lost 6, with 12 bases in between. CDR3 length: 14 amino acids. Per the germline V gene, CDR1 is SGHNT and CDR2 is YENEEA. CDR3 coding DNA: TGTGCCAGCAGCTATGCCGGGTTGGCCGGGGAGCTGTTTTTT. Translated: CASSYAGLAGELFF.